These T cell receptor beta chains were read from a single sample in a study of T cell repertoires in cytomegalovirus infection. TCRdb re-analysed the reads in MiXCR, keeping a single row per CDR3 protein. The table records under 350,000 distinct CDR3 sequences, about 9.2% of them present only once. The specimen was PBMCs. The receptors were gathered from a human donor in good health (CMV status not recorded). Some clones in this sample may be carry-over from other donors' samples. Both conserved end residues are part of each CDR3. A D gene is named only where the DNA matches it firmly. Only part of the rows carry a size: once, few, many, or a class if the clone is expanded.

cdr3_nt cdr3_aa j_call d_call v_call clone_size
TGTGCCAGCAGTTGGACTAGCGACGGGGAGCTGTTTTTT CASSWTSDGELFF TRBJ2-2 TRBD2 TRBV7-9 .
TGTGCCAGCAGCTTTCTGACAGCTGATGGCTACACCTTC CASSFLTADGYTF TRBJ1-2 . TRBV7-9 many
TGTGCCAGCAGCTTACTGACCGGGGAGCTGTTTTTT CASSLLTGELFF TRBJ2-2 . TRBV7-2 many
TGTGCCATCAGGGGGACAGGGCCCCAAGAGACCCAGTACTTC CAIRGTGPQETQYF TRBJ2-5 TRBD1 TRBV10-3 few
TGCAGCGTTTCGGGCAGGGGTTTGGGGAATGAGCAGTTCTTC CSVSGRGLGNEQFF TRBJ2-1 . TRBV29-1 many
TGTGCCAGCAGCTTTCCGGGACAGGGTATCACCAACACCGGGGAGCTGTTTTTT CASSFPGQGITNTGELFF TRBJ2-2 TRBD1 TRBV7-9 many
TGTGCCAGCAGCTTACCCATCGAGGGAGCCCGAGAGACCCAGTACTTC CASSLPIEGARETQYF TRBJ2-5 . TRBV7-6 many
TGCAGTGCTAGAGATCGGCACGAGCAGTACTTC CSARDRHEQYF TRBJ2-7 . TRBV20-1 many
TGCGCCAGCAGTCACCAGGAGCGGGGGGGAACCGGGGAGCTGTTTTTT CASSHQERGGTGELFF TRBJ2-2 TRBD2 TRBV10-2 few
TGTGCCAGCAGTTCACAGGGTCGCACTGAAGCTTTCTTT CASSSQGRTEAFF TRBJ1-1 . TRBV12-3/TRBV12-4 .
TGTGCCAGCACCTCGGGGGCCGGGGTAGCCAAAAACATTCAGTACTTC CASTSGAGVAKNIQYF TRBJ2-4 . TRBV12-3/TRBV12-4 .
TGTGCCAGCATCCGCCGGGAGGGGAACACTGAAGCTTTCTTT CASIRREGNTEAFF TRBJ1-1 . TRBV2 many
TGTGCCAGCAGCTCCATAGCGGCCCCCCAAGAGACCCAGTACTTC CASSSIAAPQETQYF TRBJ2-5 . TRBV7-3 many
TGTGCCAGCAGGACAGGGACAGGCGACTATGGCTACACCTTC CASRTGTGDYGYTF TRBJ1-2 TRBD1 TRBV2 few
TGCAGTGCACAGGCACGGGGACAAATCTACTATGGCTACACCTTC CSAQARGQIYYGYTF TRBJ1-2 . TRBV20-1 .
TGTGCCAGCAGCTATCCCTTGCGCTCCTACAATGAGCAGTTCTTC CASSYPLRSYNEQFF TRBJ2-1 . TRBV7-2 many
TGTGCCAGCAGTTTCGTACTAGCCAAAAACATTCAGTACTTC CASSFVLAKNIQYF TRBJ2-4 . TRBV28 many
TGTGCCAGCAGCCAAAGACAGGGCGGTCGAGAGACCCAGTACTTC CASSQRQGGRETQYF TRBJ2-5 TRBD1 TRBV14 many
TGTGCCAGCAGCCCCTTCGGACAGGGCATTAACACTGAAGCTTTCTTT CASSPFGQGINTEAFF TRBJ1-1 TRBD1 TRBV28 many
TGTGCCAGCAGCTTAAGGGGGGAGGGGGGCTACGAGCAGTACTTC CASSLRGEGGYEQYF TRBJ2-7 . TRBV7-2 many
TGTGCCAGCAGTTACGGTGGACAGAGGGACACTCAGCCCCAGCATTTT CASSYGGQRDTQPQHF TRBJ1-5 . TRBV6-5 many
TGCAGTGCTCCTCTAGCGGGGGACACCTACAATGAGCAGTTCTTC CSAPLAGDTYNEQFF TRBJ2-1 TRBD2 TRBV20-1 many
TGTGCCAGCAGGGCAAGACAGGGGAGCTCCTACGAGCAGTACTTC CASRARQGSSYEQYF TRBJ2-7 TRBD1 TRBV28 many
TGTGCCAGCAGCTCCGCGGAAGTCCTCAAGCCCCATAATTCACCCCTCCACTTT CASSSAEVLKPHNSPLHF TRBJ1-6 . TRBV11-1 many
TGTGCCAGCAGCCTGACGAATGGAAACACCATATATTTT CASSLTNGNTIYF TRBJ1-3 . TRBV6-2/TRBV6-3 many
TGTGCTAGCAGCCCCCTCAGGGGCTGGGTCGGGGAGCTGTTTTTT CASSPLRGWVGELFF TRBJ2-2 . TRBV7-7 many
TGTGCCAGCAGCTTGGTACGAGGGGTCGGCAATGAGCAGTTCTTC CASSLVRGVGNEQFF TRBJ2-1 . TRBV5-6 many
TGTGCCAGCAGTTGGGAGGGGGTGAACACTGAAGCTTTCTTT CASSWEGVNTEAFF TRBJ1-1 . TRBV6-5 many
TGTGCCAGCAGTTCCTTTCAGACAGGGGTTACTGGCTACACCTTC CASSSFQTGVTGYTF TRBJ1-2 TRBD1 TRBV2 .
TGTGCCAGCAGGACCGACAGGGGGCCACTGCTTGAAGCTTTCTTT CASRTDRGPLLEAFF TRBJ1-1 TRBD1 TRBV2 many
TGCAGTGCTAGAGAGACTAGCGGGGCGCCACCCCCAGATACGCAGTATTTT CSARETSGAPPPDTQYF TRBJ2-3 TRBD2 TRBV20-1 many
TGTGCCAGCAGTTACTCGGGGGGGACAGCCGTCCGAGCTTTCTTT CASSYSGGTAVRAFF TRBJ1-1 TRBD1 TRBV6-5 many
TGTGCCAGCAGCACTCGGACAGGGGGAGAGACCCAGTACTTC CASSTRTGGETQYF TRBJ2-5 TRBD1 TRBV7-2 many
TGTGCCAGCGAGCGGGGAGTAGCGGGGTACAATGAGCAGTTCTTC CASERGVAGYNEQFF TRBJ2-1 TRBD2 TRBV7-6 many
TGTGCCAGCAGCTTAGAGTTCAACAGGGGGGACATTCAGTACTTC CASSLEFNRGDIQYF TRBJ2-4 TRBD1 TRBV11-2 few
TGCGCCAGCAGCTTGGTCCCACAAAGCGAGCAGTTCTTC CASSLVPQSEQFF TRBJ2-1 . TRBV5-1 .
TGTGCCAGCCGAGAATCCGGGACAGGGCCCTACAATGAGCAGTTCTTC CASRESGTGPYNEQFF TRBJ2-1 TRBD1 TRBV2 few
TGTGCCAGCAGTTTATCCCTTCGACAGGGGGATCAGCCCCAGCATTTT CASSLSLRQGDQPQHF TRBJ1-5 TRBD1 TRBV28 .
TGCGCCAGCAGTCGCGACTATTCTACAGATACGCAGTATTTT CASSRDYSTDTQYF TRBJ2-3 . TRBV4-1 many
TGTGCCAGCAGTTCCAGGGGTAATTCACCCCTCCACTTT CASSSRGNSPLHF TRBJ1-6 . TRBV12-3/TRBV12-4 many